This T cell receptor beta chain was obtained from a study of blood T cell repertoires in COVID-19. Study-level background: Spain, Italy and the United States supplied samples that represented acute and convalescent COVID-19. PBMCs, B-cell-depleted T cells, or T cells were the source of the cDNA or gDNA that made up the material.

Germline assignment: CDR1 MGHDK and CDR2 SYGVNS. With 4 bases clipped from V and 6 bases from J, the junction kept 6 bases outside the gene matches. The length of the CDR3 is 14 residues. Under the authors' procedure: Reference gene primers were amplified, and this amplification served to estimate nucleated cell counts. Some clones are missing from TCRdb's copy, which holds only in-frame ones; the method was immunoSEQ multiplex PCR. The D gene and trimming were derived from the DNA, and the V and J assignments and clone size from that table. The sample contains about 46,000 clones, around 85% of which appear only once.

Input material: peripheral blood. The sequence was collected from a man aged 60-69 years with acute or convalescent COVID-19. V and J are TRBV25-1 and TRBJ2-3, with 8 bases matching TRBD1. The CDR3 loop is CASSGDRTGDTQYF. CDR3 nucleotides: TGTGCCAGCAGTGGGGACAGGACTGGGGATACGCAGTATTTT.